These 5 T cell receptor beta chains share one sample of origin, sequenced in a study of blood T cell repertoires in COVID-19. TCRdb keeps only in-frame clones here, not all; method: immunoSEQ multiplex PCR. The sample shows roughly 380,000 clones, about 88% of them seen only once. The sequenced sample was PBMCs or T cells enriched from blood (not recorded which). All receptors come from a woman in her 30s who had recovered from COVID-19.

The chain joins TRBV13 to TRBJ1-1; D gene unclear. Trimming took 0 bases from V and 3 from J, leaving 5 bases between them. This CDR3 has 13 amino acids. The germline V gene has CDR1 PRHDT and CDR2 FYEKMQ (reference sequence). DNA for the CDR3: TGTGCCAGCAGCTTAGGCGGGGACACTGAAGCTTTCTTT. Its translation is CASSLGGDTEAFF.

V usage is TRBV15 and J usage is TRBJ2-7, with D maybe TRBD1 (5 bases). In germline, CDR1 is LNHNV, CDR2 YYDKDF (reference sequence). There are 15 residues in the CDR3. V was shortened by 0 bases and J by 3 bases, with 12 bases between the two germline ends. The chain's CDR3 is CATSRDLSQGYEQYF. CDR3 sequence (DNA): TGTGCCACCAGCAGAGATCTCTCCCAGGGCTACGAGCAGTACTTC.

The chain uses TRBV10-1 and TRBJ2-2, with 8 bases aligning to TRBD1. The CDR3 sequence is 15 residues long. J was trimmed by 3 bases and V by 6 bases; bases with no gene match: 6. CDR1 is WNHNN, CDR2 SYGVQD, per germline (reference sequence). The CDR3 loop is CASREDRVHTGELFF. CDR3 sequence (DNA): TGCGCCAGCAGGGAGGACAGGGTACACACCGGGGAGCTGTTTTTT.

This clone was observed a few times. The rearrangement joins TRBV7-2 to TRBJ1-3; D unclear. This CDR3 has 14 amino acids. Germline CDR1 is SGHTA and CDR2 is FQGNSA. With 5 bases removed from V and 0 bases from J, the gap between germline ends came to 8 bases. DNA of the CDR3: TGTGCCAGCAGCCCTTACAGCTCTGGAAACACCATATATTTT. Translating gives CASSPYSSGNTIYF.

In this sample, this clone turned up once. The V call is TRBV7-6, the J call TRBJ2-7; 7 bases are shared with TRBD2. V gave up 5 bases and J gave up 3 bases; unmatched junction bases: 10. This CDR3 has 15 amino acids. Germline V gene data show CDR1 as SGHVS and CDR2 as FNYEAQ. CDR3 amino acids: CASSPGLAEYYEQYF. CDR3 nucleotides: TGTGCCAGCAGCCCCGGGCTAGCGGAATACTACGAGCAGTACTTC.